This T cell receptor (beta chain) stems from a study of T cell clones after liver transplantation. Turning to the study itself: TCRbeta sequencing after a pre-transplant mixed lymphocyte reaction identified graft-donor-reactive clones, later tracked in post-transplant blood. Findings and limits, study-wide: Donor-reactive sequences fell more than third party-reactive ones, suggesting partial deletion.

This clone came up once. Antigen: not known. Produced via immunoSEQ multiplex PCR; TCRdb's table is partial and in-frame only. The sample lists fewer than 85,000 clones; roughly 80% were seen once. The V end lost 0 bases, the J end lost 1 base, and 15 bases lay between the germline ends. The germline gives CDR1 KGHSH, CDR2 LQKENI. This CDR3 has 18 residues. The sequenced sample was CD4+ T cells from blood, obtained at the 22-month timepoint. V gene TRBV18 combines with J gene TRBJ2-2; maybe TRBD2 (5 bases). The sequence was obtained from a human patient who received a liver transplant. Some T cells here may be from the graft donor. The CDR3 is CASSPPERGGRNTGELFF. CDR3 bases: TGTGCCAGCTCACCACCGGAACGGGGTGGTCGGAACACCGGGGAGCTGTTTTTT.